Below are 28 T cell receptor beta chains sequenced from a single sample in a study of identifying expanded T cells in peripheral blood. Generated by immunoSEQ multiplex PCR, the TCRdb table keeps only in-frame clones and is missing some. The repertoire holds approximately 63,000 clones, with 70% to 90% as singletons. What was sequenced was blood. Receptors were obtained from a person aged 18 to 70 in good health.

The rearrangement joins TRBV4-2 to TRBJ2-7, with no clear D. The ends were cut back, 0 bases at V and 3 bases at J, with 3 bases in the middle. The CDR3 totals 12 residues. Germline V gene lookup returns CDR1 LGHNA and CDR2 YNFKEQ. The CDR3 nucleotides read TGTGCCAGCAGCCAAGATGACTACGAGCAGTACTTC. Its protein is CASSQDDYEQYF.

The table lists this clone with a few counts. The rearrangement uses TRBV30 and TRBJ2-5; D call uncertain. The CDR3 contains 13 residues. The V gene's germline CDR1 is GTSNPN and CDR2 SVGIG (reference sequence). Trimming pared 3 bases from V and 5 bases from J, leaving 13 bases between. CDR3 residues: CAWRSRRSETQYF. CDR3 sequence (DNA): TGTGCCTGGAGAAGCCGGCGAAGCGAGACCCAGTACTTC.

The chain joins TRBV30 to TRBJ2-7; D possibly corresponds to TRBD1 (6 bases). CDR3 length: 15 residues. V lost 2 bases and J lost 5, with 19 bases in between. Germline V gives CDR1 GTSNPN, CDR2 SVGIG (reference sequence). The CDR3 is CAWSTGTSTANEQYF. CDR3 DNA sequence: TGTGCCTGGAGTACCGGGACATCTACAGCCAACGAGCAGTACTTC.

J is TRBJ2-1 and V is TRBV28; 11 bases are a match to TRBD2. This CDR3 region has 15 residues. In germline, CDR1 is MDHEN, CDR2 SYDVKM. V was pared by 5 bases and J by 8 bases, with 8 bases of the junction left unmatched. The CDR3 nucleotides are TGTGCCAGCAGTCGTAGCGGGAGGGTGGTTTATGAGCAGTTCTTC. It codes for CASSRSGRVVYEQFF.

This sequence joins TRBV9 and TRBJ2-5, with 11 bases aligning to TRBD1. Trimming cost V 2 bases and J 6 bases; bases outside gene matches: 12. Germline CDR1 is SGDLS and CDR2 is YYNGEE. This CDR3 is 17 amino acids long. This CDR3 reads CASSVKSGTGGLQTQYF. In DNA, the CDR3 is TGTGCCAGCAGCGTCAAGTCCGGGACAGGGGGGTTGCAGACCCAGTACTTC.

The gene calls are TRBV29-1 and TRBJ1-2; 7 bases line up with TRBD1. This CDR3 has 16 amino acids. Trimming removed 3 bases from V and 5 bases from J; junction bases left unmatched: 15. The germline gives CDR1 SQVTM, CDR2 ANQGSEA. CDR3 residues: CSVDSSPGQSAYGYTF. CDR3 bases: TGCAGCGTTGATAGCTCACCGGGACAGAGCGCTTATGGCTACACCTTC.

This clone was seen more than once but under ten times. The gene calls are TRBV9 and TRBJ1-4; 9 nucleotides match TRBD1. This CDR3 spans 16 amino acids. The junction had 8 bases not matched to a gene; V was cut back by 4 bases and J by 4 bases. Germline lookup yields CDR1 SGDLS and CDR2 YYNGEE. CDR3 in DNA: TGTGCCAGCAGCCCCAAACCGGGACAGGGTAATGAAAAACTGTTTTTT. It encodes CASSPKPGQGNEKLFF.

The CDR3 protein is CASSYSRQGETQYF. CDR3 in DNA: TGTGCCAGCAGTTACTCAAGGCAGGGTGAGACCCAGTACTTC. The V and J genes are TRBV6-6 and TRBJ2-5; perhaps TRBD1 as D (5 bases). CDR1 MNHNY and CDR2 SVGAGI come from the germline V gene (reference sequence). The V end lost 0 bases, the J end lost 5 bases, and 10 bases lay between the germline ends. The CDR3 is made up of 14 amino acids.

This sequence joins TRBV30 and TRBJ2-1; possibly TRBD2 for D (5 bases). In germline, CDR1 is GTSNPN, CDR2 SVGIG (reference sequence). Trimming shortened V by 5 bases and J by 0 bases, and 17 bases separated the two germline ends. The CDR3 contains 16 residues. The CDR3 nucleotides are TGTGCCTGGCGTTATCCGGGATCCTCCTCCTACAATGAGCAGTTCTTC. The encoded protein is CAWRYPGSSSYNEQFF.

V and J are TRBV5-1 and TRBJ2-1; D is perhaps TRBD2 (6 bases). Trimming left V 5 bases short and J 0 bases short, with 18 bases between. The germline V gene has CDR1 SGHRS and CDR2 YFSETQ. This CDR3 is 17 amino acids long. CDR3 loop: CASSGGRAGSSYNEQFF. CDR3 nucleotide sequence: TGCGCCAGCAGTGGCGGCCGAGCGGGTAGCTCCTACAATGAGCAGTTCTTC.

This clone was seen only once. The rearrangement uses TRBV12-2 and TRBJ2-7; TRBD2 was called by the table and not checked on the DNA. TRBV12-2 is a pseudogene locus. The CDR3 runs to 19 residues. CDR3: CASRLAGPSGGAGNLEQYF. CDR3 bases: TGTGCAAGTCGCTTAGCGGGTCCTAGCGGGGGGGCCGGTAATCTCGAGCAGTACTTC.

The J gene is TRBJ2-6, the V gene TRBV6-5; TRBD2 might be the D (6 bases). CDR1 is MNHEY and CDR2 is SVGAGI in the germline V gene. The V gene lost 6 bases and the J gene lost 1 base, with 10 bases spanning the gap. The CDR3 covers 15 residues. The CDR3 sequence is CASRRGLSGANVLTF. CDR3 DNA: TGTGCCAGCAGACGGGGGTTATCTGGGGCCAACGTCCTGACTTTC.

The chain uses TRBV18 and TRBJ2-1; 7 bases are shared with TRBD1. Germline V gene sequence: CDR1 KGHSH, CDR2 LQKENI. After removal of 6 bases from V and 1 base from J, the junction contained 3 bases not matched to a gene. This CDR3 comprises 14 residues. The CDR3 spells CASSGQESYNEQFF. CDR3 sequence (DNA): TGTGCCAGCTCCGGACAGGAGTCCTACAATGAGCAGTTCTTC.

The CDR3 loop is CASSLGLAGDAGELFF. For the CDR3, the DNA is TGTGCCAGCAGCTTGGGACTAGCGGGAGATGCCGGGGAGCTGTTTTTT. This chain uses TRBV7-7 with TRBJ2-2; 14 bases are a match to TRBD2. The CDR3 extends over 16 amino acids. The J segment lost 6 bases and the V segment lost 3 bases, leaving 3 bases of the junction unmatched. Germline-derived CDR1 and CDR2 are SSHAT and FNYEAQ (reference sequence).

The chain has TRBV19 and TRBJ2-1; 8 positions match TRBD2. The V gene's germline CDR1 is LNHDA and CDR2 SQIVND (reference sequence). The CDR3 extends over 14 amino acids. V lost 8 bases and J lost 5; bases outside the gene matches: 8. The CDR3 sequence is CASSLTSAHNEQFF. The CDR3 DNA reads TGTGCCAGTTCCCTGACTAGCGCTCACAATGAGCAGTTCTTC.

This CDR3 reads CASSHRAGTGAYEQYF. The DNA for the CDR3 is TGTGCCAGCAGCCACAGGGCCGGGACAGGGGCCTACGAGCAGTACTTC. This chain joins TRBV14 and TRBJ2-7, with 10 bases that match TRBD1. Germline V CDR1 and CDR2: SGHDN, FVKESK. The V gene end was trimmed by 3 bases and the J gene end by 2 bases; junction bases not matched to a gene: 7. The CDR3 spans 16 residues.

The gene calls are TRBV7-9 and TRBJ2-2; D gene ambiguous. The CDR3 totals 13 residues. The germline CDR1 and CDR2 sequences are SEHNR and FQNEAQ (reference sequence). V dropped 1 base and J dropped 7 bases, with 7 bases sitting between them. Written as DNA, the CDR3 is TGTGCCAGCAGCTTAGGGATGATCGGGGAGCTGTTTTTT. Translated, it gives CASSLGMIGELFF.

The rearrangement uses TRBV9 and TRBJ2-3; D perhaps matches TRBD1 (5 bases). Germline V gene lookup returns CDR1 SGDLS and CDR2 YYNGEE. V lost 0 bases and J 4 bases, leaving 9 bases between the germline ends. The CDR3 contains 14 residues. CDR3 residues: CASSVVQGADTQYF. The CDR3 bases are TGTGCCAGCAGCGTAGTCCAGGGCGCAGATACGCAGTATTTT.

The rearrangement uses TRBV18 and TRBJ2-1; D not resolved. The CDR3 covers 13 residues. Trimming pared 4 bases from V and 10 bases from J, leaving 14 bases between. Germline V gene data show CDR1 as KGHSH and CDR2 as LQKENI. CDR3 sequence reads: CASSREERQEQFF. CDR3 coding DNA: TGTGCCAGCTCACGCGAAGAGAGGCAAGAGCAGTTCTTC.

V gene TRBV20-1 combines with J gene TRBJ2-5; the D is unclear. Per germline, CDR1 DFQATT and CDR2 SNEGSKA (reference sequence). The V gene lost 3 bases and the J gene lost 2 bases, with 1 base spanning the gap. The CDR3 totals 10 residues. In DNA form, the CDR3 reads TGCAGTGCTAGTCAAGAGACCCAGTACTTC. The encoded protein is CSASQETQYF.

This chain connects TRBV28 to TRBJ2-2; 11 nucleotides match TRBD2. Trimming removed 4 bases from V and 3 bases from J; junction bases left unmatched: 7. Germline CDR1 is MDHEN and CDR2 is SYDVKM. The CDR3 contains 17 residues. The CDR3 DNA is TGTGCCAGCAGTTCTCCGGGACTAGCGGCTTACACCGGGGAGCTGTTTTTT. Translated, it gives CASSSPGLAAYTGELFF.

V usage is TRBV9 and J usage is TRBJ2-2; 10 nucleotides line up with TRBD2. The CDR3 runs 15 residues. The germline gives CDR1 SGDLS, CDR2 YYNGEE. Trimming took 3 bases from V and 5 from J; bases not matched to a gene: 4. The CDR3 sequence is CASSASGRRTGELFF. As DNA, the CDR3 is TGTGCCAGCAGCGCTAGCGGGAGACGGACCGGGGAGCTGTTTTTT.

The chain recombines TRBV29-1 with TRBJ2-7, with 11 bases that match TRBD1. With 4 bases clipped from V and 3 bases from J, the junction kept 5 bases outside the gene matches. From germline, CDR1 is SQVTM and CDR2 ANQGSEA. The CDR3 is made up of 14 amino acids. DNA for the CDR3: TGCAGCGTTGTAACGGGGACAGGGGGCTACGAGCAGTACTTC. This encodes CSVVTGTGGYEQYF.

This clone has a handful of counts. The CDR3 bases are TGCGCCAGCAGCCAAGCCCGGGCCCTTTATGGCTACACCTTC. Encoded protein: CASSQARALYGYTF. This chain uses TRBV4-3 with TRBJ1-2; D uncertain. Germline CDR1 is LGHNA and CDR2 is YSLEER. V lost 1 base and J 5 bases, leaving 11 bases between the germline ends. The CDR3 sequence is 14 residues long.

V usage is TRBV30 and J usage is TRBJ2-1; D perhaps matches TRBD1 (5 bases). Looked up from germline, CDR1 is GTSNPN and CDR2 is SVGIG (reference sequence). The CDR3 consists of 13 residues. V lost 4 bases, J lost 3 bases, and 10 bases lay in between. The CDR3 loop is CAWNGQVYNEQFF. The CDR3 nucleotides are TGTGCCTGGAACGGACAAGTCTACAATGAGCAGTTCTTC.

The gene calls are TRBV7-9 and TRBJ2-7, with TRBD1 matching 8 bases. V shed 4 bases and J 2 bases; nucleotides not matched to a gene: 7. The CDR3 has 15 residues. Germline CDR1 reads SEHNR; CDR2 reads FQNEAQ (reference sequence). The CDR3 spells CASSYDRGSPYEQYF. In DNA form, the CDR3 reads TGTGCCAGCAGCTATGACAGGGGATCTCCCTACGAGCAGTACTTC.

Note on this clone: A much larger clone lies a single base off, so this may be a read error. The rearrangement joins TRBV6-4 to TRBJ2-1, with D possibly TRBD1 on 5 matching bases. Germline V gene sequence: CDR1 MRHNA, CDR2 SNTAGT. The CDR3 spans 14 residues. V shed 3 bases and J shed 0 bases, with 6 bases lying between them. CDR3 in DNA: TGTGCCAGCAGTGAGGACAACTCCTACAATGAGCAGTTCTTC. It specifies CASSEDNSYNEQFF.

This sequence joins TRBV28 and TRBJ1-5; D is undetermined. Trimming left V 6 bases short and J 1 base short, with 13 bases between. CDR1 is MDHEN and CDR2 is SYDVKM in the germline V gene. The CDR3 has 15 residues. The chain's CDR3 is CASSLQWVSNQPQHF. CDR3 DNA: TGTGCCAGCAGCCTACAATGGGTGAGCAATCAGCCCCAGCATTTT.